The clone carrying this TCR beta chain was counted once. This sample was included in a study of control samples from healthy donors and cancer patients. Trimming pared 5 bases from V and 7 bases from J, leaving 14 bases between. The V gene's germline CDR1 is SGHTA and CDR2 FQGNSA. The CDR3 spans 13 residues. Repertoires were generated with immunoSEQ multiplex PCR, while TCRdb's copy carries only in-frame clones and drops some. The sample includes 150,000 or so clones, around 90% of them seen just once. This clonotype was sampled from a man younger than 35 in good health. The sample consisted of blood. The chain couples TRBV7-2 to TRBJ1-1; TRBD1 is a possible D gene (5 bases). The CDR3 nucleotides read TGTGCCAGCAGCCCAGCGGGCAGGGATGAAGCTTTCTTT. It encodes CASSPAGRDEAFF.